One and the same sample provided the 32 T cell receptor beta chains below, sequenced in a study of T cell responses to AZD1222 COVID-19 vaccine (dated by TCRdb to the early 2020s). The time point label, read with the paper, signifies: baseline before first vaccination. The receptor library was made with the immunoSEQ multiplex PCR assay. Not all clones reach the TCRdb copy of this immuneACCESS table, which keeps in-frame sequences only. Checked studies attribute under half of the gap to unresolved V genes and leave the rest unexplained. The sample has 90,000 to 130,000 clones on record, 88% of them singletons. The ten top clones hold over 1.5% of the sample. The sample here was peripheral blood, taken on day 0 of AZD1222 vaccination. These receptors came from an adult in good health.

The chain combines TRBV5-1 with TRBJ1-2, with 10 bases aligning to TRBD1. The junction had 13 bases not matched to a gene; V was cut back by 4 bases and J by 7 bases. CDR1 SGHRS and CDR2 YFSETQ come from the germline V gene. This CDR3 contains 16 residues. The CDR3 here is CASSPGTGVPILGYTF. CDR3 nucleotides: TGCGCCAGCAGCCCCGGGACAGGGGTTCCGATCCTTGGCTACACCTTC.

The CDR3 region has the DNA TGCGCCAGCAGCTTCGTCGGACAGGGGGACTATGGCTACACCTTC. Translating gives CASSFVGQGDYGYTF. The J gene is TRBJ1-2, the V gene TRBV5-1; 10 nucleotides line up with TRBD1. This CDR3 is 15 amino acids long. The ends lost 2 bases at V and 3 bases at J; junction bases unmatched: 4. Per the germline V gene, CDR1 is SGHRS and CDR2 is YFSETQ.

This clone was picked up a small number of times. This rearrangement joins TRBV18 to TRBJ1-6, with D unresolved. The V gene lost 5 bases and the J gene lost 2 bases, with 7 bases spanning the gap. Germline CDR1 is KGHSH and CDR2 is LQKENI. CDR3 length: 14 residues. This CDR3 reads CASSDVAYNSPLHF. Written as DNA, the CDR3 is TGTGCCAGCTCAGACGTCGCCTATAATTCACCCCTCCACTTT.

The genes are TRBV10-1 and TRBJ1-1; D is undetermined. Germline V gene data show CDR1 as WNHNN and CDR2 as SYGVQD (reference sequence). The CDR3 consists of 14 residues. The germline V and J ends were trimmed by 2 bases and 1 base, with 8 bases remaining between them. The CDR3 here is CASSETEGNTEAFF. CDR3 DNA: TGCGCCAGCAGTGAGACAGAGGGGAACACTGAAGCTTTCTTT.

For the CDR3, the DNA is TGTGCCAGCAGCGTAGCGACGGGACTTGGCTCAAGCGAGCAGTACTTC. Amino acid sequence: CASSVATGLGSSEQYF. The V and J genes are TRBV9 and TRBJ2-7; D might be TRBD2 (6 bases). Trimming pared 0 bases from V and 6 bases from J, leaving 19 bases between. The CDR3 extends over 16 amino acids. The germline gives CDR1 SGDLS, CDR2 YYNGEE. Full variable domain (remainder filled in from reference TRBV9 and TRBJ2-7): DSGVTQTPKHLITATGQRVTLRCSPRSGDLSVYWYQQSLDQGLQFLIQYYNGEERAKGNILERFSAQQFPDLHSELNLSSLELGDSALYFCASSVATGLGSSEQYFGPGTRLTVT.

The chain uses TRBV29-1 and TRBJ1-1; no definite D call. This CDR3 has 13 amino acids. Trimming shortened V by 7 bases and J by 0 bases, and 12 bases separated the two germline ends. Germline CDR1 and CDR2: SQVTM and ANQGSEA. The CDR3 region has the DNA TGCAGCGCCACGGGGTTCATGAACACTGAAGCTTTCTTT. It translates to CSATGFMNTEAFF.

This clone appeared a few times. J is TRBJ1-2 and V is TRBV5-1; D gene uncertain. The germline V and J ends were trimmed by 0 bases and 2 bases, with 20 bases remaining between them. Germline-derived CDR1 and CDR2 are SGHRS and YFSETQ. This CDR3 spans 18 amino acids. CDR3 residues: CASSLAPASGVTNYGYTF. CDR3 coding DNA: TGCGCCAGCAGCTTGGCCCCCGCGAGCGGTGTAACCAACTATGGCTACACCTTC.

CDR3 sequence reads: CASSPVRSYEQYF. The DNA for the CDR3 is TGCGCCAGCAGCCCGGTACGCTCCTACGAGCAGTACTTC. This sequence joins TRBV10-1 and TRBJ2-7; the D is unclear. Trimming took 6 bases from V and 0 from J, leaving 9 bases between them. This CDR3 region has 13 residues. Germline V lookup: CDR1 WNHNN, CDR2 SYGVQD (reference sequence).

The chain joins TRBV4-1 to TRBJ2-4; 9 nucleotides line up with TRBD1. The CDR3 runs to 15 residues. CDR1 is MGHRA and CDR2 is YSYEKL in the germline V gene. Trimming took 3 bases from V and 8 from J; bases not matched to a gene: 8. CDR3 region: CASSQGDRAWDIQYF. CDR3 coding DNA: TGCGCCAGCAGCCAGGGGGACAGGGCTTGGGACATTCAGTACTTC.

This rearrangement joins TRBV3-1 (or the pseudogene TRBV3-2) to TRBJ2-2, with TRBD2 identical over 14 bases. Germline trimming cut 6 bases from V and 6 bases from J; bases unmatched to any gene: 9. CDR1 and CDR2 (germline): LGHDT, YNNKEL (reference sequence). The CDR3 spans 17 residues. The CDR3, as DNA: TGTGCCAGCAGGACTAGCGGGAGGGGCCTCTCCGCCGGGGAGCTGTTTTTT. Translated, it gives CASRTSGRGLSAGELFF.

The rearrangement joins TRBV5-8 to TRBJ1-1; D is unclear. The CDR3 is 15 residues long. The germline V gene encodes CDR1 SGHTS and CDR2 YDEGEE. Trimming took 0 bases from V and 1 from J, leaving 10 bases between them. CDR3 DNA sequence: TGTGCCAGCAGCTTGGTTCCGGGAGGGAACACTGAAGCTTTCTTT. Translating gives CASSLVPGGNTEAFF.

The rearrangement joins TRBV3-1 (or the pseudogene TRBV3-2) to TRBJ1-1; D gene uncertain. The CDR3 is 14 amino acids. Trimming stripped 0 bases from V and 11 bases from J, with 16 bases between. Per the germline V gene, CDR1 is LGHDT and CDR2 is YNNKEL (reference sequence). The CDR3 here is CASSQDYRPAGAFF. As DNA, the CDR3 is TGTGCCAGCAGCCAAGATTATCGGCCCGCCGGGGCTTTCTTT.

The chain links TRBV24-1 to TRBJ1-1; TRBD1 agrees at 9 bases. Per germline, CDR1 KGHDR and CDR2 SFDVKD. Germline trimming cut 3 bases from V and 1 base from J; bases unmatched to any gene: 2. The CDR3 sequence is 15 residues long. The CDR3 is CATSDPGQGNTEAFF. In DNA, the CDR3 is TGTGCCACCAGTGATCCGGGACAGGGGAACACTGAAGCTTTCTTT.

The chain employs TRBV5-8 and TRBJ1-1; TRBD1 agrees at 7 bases. CDR1 SGHTS and CDR2 YDEGEE come from the germline V gene. The CDR3 totals 15 residues. V trimming: 2 bases; J trimming: 0 bases; junction bases outside the gene matches: 4. CDR3 region: CASSLIGGLNTEAFF. In nucleotides, the CDR3 is TGTGCCAGCAGCTTAATAGGGGGCTTGAACACTGAAGCTTTCTTT.

The CDR3 spells CAWGVSGLSGNTIYF. The CDR3 nucleotides are TGTGCCTGGGGGGTATCAGGCCTCTCTGGAAACACCATATATTTT. The chain carries TRBV30 and TRBJ1-3; D remains ambiguous. The CDR3 contains 15 residues. V lost 5 bases to trimming and J lost 0 bases, with 14 bases between them. Per germline, CDR1 GTSNPN and CDR2 SVGIG (reference sequence).

The chain recombines TRBV3-1 (or the pseudogene TRBV3-2) with TRBJ2-7, with 7 bases fitting TRBD2. V dropped 6 bases and J dropped 6; count of bases not matched to a gene: 8. The CDR3 extends over 13 amino acids. CDR1 is LGHDT, CDR2 YNNKEL, per germline (reference sequence). CDR3 nucleotide sequence: TGTGCCAGCAGGGGGGGGAAGGGACGCGAGCAGTACTTC. Translated, it gives CASRGGKGREQYF.

CDR3 in DNA: TGTGCCTGGAGTGTACACGGGGGGGAAAAACTGTTTTTT. It specifies CAWSVHGGEKLFF. This chain links TRBV30 with TRBJ1-4; D might be TRBD1 (5 bases). CDR3 length: 13 amino acids. Germline CDR1 reads GTSNPN; CDR2 reads SVGIG (reference sequence). V was shortened by 0 bases and J by 8 bases, with 10 bases between the two germline ends. Full variable domain (rest looked up from reference TRBV30 and TRBJ1-4): SQTIHQWPATLVQPVGSPLSLECTVEGTSNPNLYWYRQAAGRGLQLLFYSVGIGQISSEVPQNLSASRPQDRQFILSSKKLLLSDSGFYLCAWSVHGGEKLFFGSGTQLSVL.

The rearrangement uses TRBV12-3 or TRBV12-4 and TRBJ1-1; D is perhaps TRBD1 (6 bases). The CDR3 consists of 12 residues. Trimming pared 4 bases from V and 11 bases from J, leaving 14 bases between. The CDR3 loop reads CASSWGTPPAFF. The CDR3 nucleotides read TGTGCCAGCAGTTGGGGGACACCACCCGCTTTCTTT.

The chain has TRBV5-4 and TRBJ1-1; D is perhaps TRBD1 (5 bases). V shed 0 bases and J shed 3 bases, with 9 bases lying between them. This CDR3 region has 14 residues. CDR1 SGHNT and CDR2 YYREEE come from the germline V gene (reference sequence). CDR3: CASSLGGADTEAFF. CDR3 DNA: TGTGCCAGCAGCTTGGGAGGGGCGGACACTGAAGCTTTCTTT.

This sequence joins TRBV5-4 and TRBJ1-2; D is uncertain. Germline lookup yields CDR1 SGHNT and CDR2 YYREEE (reference sequence). This CDR3 spans 14 amino acids. The ends were cut back, 3 bases at V and 6 bases at J, with 15 bases in the middle. CDR3 DNA: TGTGCCAGCAGCTCAGTGGACCCACCACATGGCTACACCTTC. Translation gives CASSSVDPPHGYTF.

This clone was counted a few times. The gene calls are TRBV7-2 and TRBJ2-7; possibly TRBD2 for D (5 bases). This CDR3 is built from 15 residues. CDR1 and CDR2 from the germline V gene are SGHTA and FQGNSA. The V gene lost 0 bases and the J gene lost 4 bases, with 13 bases spanning the gap. The CDR3 region is CASSLAVGEGYEQYF. The CDR3 DNA reads TGTGCCAGCAGCTTAGCGGTCGGGGAAGGATACGAGCAGTACTTC.

This chain uses TRBV6-5 with TRBJ2-1, with 9 bases fitting TRBD2. This CDR3 has 14 amino acids. The V segment lost 5 bases and the J segment 8 bases; nucleotides outside the gene matches: 7. Germline CDR1 MNHEY, CDR2 SVGAGI. The CDR3 here is CASSRLAGYDEQFF. The CDR3 DNA follows: TGTGCCAGCAGTCGTCTAGCGGGGTATGATGAGCAGTTCTTC.

The rearrangement joins TRBV19 to TRBJ2-5; either TRBD1 or TRBD2 may fit D (7 bases each). Trimming stripped 6 bases from V and 3 bases from J, with 20 bases between. CDR3 length equals 16 residues. Germline CDR1 reads LNHDA; CDR2 reads SQIVND (reference sequence). The CDR3 bases are TGTGCCAGTAGCATCATCGGGGGGACAGCGAAAGAGACCCAGTACTTC. This gives the protein CASSIIGGTAKETQYF.

The rearrangement uses TRBV19 and TRBJ1-5, with D possibly TRBD1 on 6 matching bases. The germline V and J ends were trimmed by 3 bases and 6 bases, with 21 bases remaining between them. CDR1 and CDR2 from the germline V gene are LNHDA and SQIVND (reference sequence). This CDR3 contains 17 residues. This CDR3 reads CASSIPPGGLPGQPQHF. The CDR3 region has the DNA TGTGCCAGTAGTATCCCCCCCGGGGGCCTACCTGGTCAGCCCCAGCATTTT. Using reference TRBV19 and TRBJ1-5 for the parts outside the CDR3, the full variable domain is DGGITQSPKYLFRKEGQNVTLSCEQNLNHDAMYWYRQDPGQGLRLIYYSQIVNDFQKGDIAEGYSVSREKKESFPLTVTSAQKNPTAFYLCASSIPPGGLPGQPQHFGDGTRLSIL.

The rearrangement joins TRBV19 to TRBJ2-7; no clear D. In germline, CDR1 is LNHDA, CDR2 SQIVND (reference sequence). The V and J ends lost 9 bases and 2 bases respectively, with 17 bases between them. This CDR3 is built from 14 residues. The CDR3 here is CASAALDTTYEQYF. For the CDR3, the DNA is TGTGCCAGCGCGGCGCTAGATACTACCTACGAGCAGTACTTC.

The J gene is TRBJ2-7, the V gene TRBV7-9, with D perhaps TRBD2 (6 bases). V was pared by 5 bases and J by 3 bases, with 14 bases between. Germline assignment: CDR1 SEHNR and CDR2 FQNEAQ (reference sequence). The CDR3 is 14 residues long. CDR3 nucleotides: TGTGCCAGCAGCCCCGGGACTGCACTCTACGAGCAGTACTTC. Translating gives CASSPGTALYEQYF. The variable domain in full, completed from reference TRBV7-9 and TRBJ2-7, reads DTGVSQNPRHKITKRGQNVTFRCDPISEHNRLYWYRQTLGQGPEFLTYFQNEAQLEKSRLLSDRFSAERPKGSFSTLEIQRTEQGDSAMYLCASSPGTALYEQYFGPGTRLTVT.

The CDR3 reads CASSLEGGGRNTDTQYF. CDR3 bases: TGTGCCAGCAGCTTAGAGGGGGGTGGGAGAAACACAGATACGCAGTATTTT. The chain has TRBV7-8 and TRBJ2-3; D possibly matches TRBD1 or TRBD2 (6 bases each). The CDR3 length is 17 residues. Germline V lookup: CDR1 SGHVS, CDR2 FQNEAQ. V was cut by 1 base and J by 2 bases, with 16 bases left in between.

This clone came up a few times. The chain combines TRBV25-1 with TRBJ2-7; possibly TRBD2 for D (6 bases). The CDR3 extends over 13 amino acids. Between the trimmed V and J ends, which lost 8 bases and 7 bases, there was a span of 18 bases. CDR1 MGHDK and CDR2 SYGVNS come from the germline V gene. The CDR3 loop reads CASVRTGAGEQYF. CDR3 sequence (DNA): TGTGCCAGCGTGAGGACGGGAGCCGGTGAGCAGTACTTC.

A few counts support this clone. The genes are TRBV5-6 and TRBJ2-7; TRBD1 matches at 10 bases. The CDR3 spans 15 residues. Looked up from germline, CDR1 is SGHDT and CDR2 is YYEEEE. Germline trimming cut 6 bases from V and 1 base from J; bases unmatched to any gene: 7. In DNA, the CDR3 is TGTGCCAGCACCGCCGACAGGGGGCGTTCCTACGAGCAGTACTTC. Translation gives CASTADRGRSYEQYF.

The V and J genes are TRBV27 and TRBJ1-5; TRBD1 might be the D (6 bases). Germline values: CDR1 MNHEY, CDR2 SMNVEV (reference sequence). CDR3 size: 15 residues. V lost 3 bases and J 2 bases, leaving 11 bases between the germline ends. CDR3 nucleotide sequence: TGTGCCAGCAGTTTCCAAGGGGGGGGCAATCAGCCCCAGCATTTT. It encodes CASSFQGGGNQPQHF.

The chain recombines TRBV4-1 with TRBJ2-7; D ambiguous. The V end was cut by 1 base, the J end by 0 bases, with 19 bases between. CDR1 and CDR2 from the germline V gene are MGHRA and YSYEKL. The CDR3 spans 18 residues. The CDR3 DNA reads as TGCGCCAGCAGCCAAGGAACTCAGTATAGACGAAGCTCCTACGAGCAGTACTTC. This gives the protein CASSQGTQYRRSSYEQYF.

The chain carries TRBV20-1 and TRBJ2-1; no firm D call. This CDR3 comprises 13 residues. In germline, CDR1 is DFQATT, CDR2 SNEGSKA (reference sequence). V was shortened by 3 bases and J by 10 bases, with 16 bases between the two germline ends. The CDR3 sequence is CSASSGPGPEQFF. CDR3 nucleotides: TGCAGTGCTAGTTCTGGCCCCGGGCCAGAGCAGTTCTTC.